The 3 T cell receptor beta chains below were found in one sample sequenced in a study of blood T cells in healthy people across ages. A second PCR of 7 to 11 cycles used a sample-barcoded 5' primer and a J-beta primer mix. TCRdb independently ran MiXCR on the 5' RACE reads; one entry per CDR3 protein. Among over a million distinct CDR3 sequences listed, under 30% were seen once. A further study also used this sample, focusing on T cells of mothers and their children.

The sample comprised blood. The receptor source for this set is a girl aged 2 to 9 in good health.

The V gene is TRBV5-1, the J gene TRBJ1-5; perhaps TRBD1 as D (5 bases). The CDR3 length is 14 residues. Trimming cost V 0 bases and J 5 bases, with 9 bases left between them. Germline values: CDR1 SGHRS, CDR2 YFSETQ. This CDR3 is CASSLGGDDQPQHF. CDR3 coding DNA: TGCGCCAGCAGCTTGGGGGGGGACGATCAGCCCCAGCATTTT.

This clonotype was seen many times. The chain is built from TRBV4-1 and TRBJ1-1; TRBD1 is a possible D gene (5 bases). The ends were cut back, 2 bases at V and 1 base at J, with 8 bases in the middle. Germline loops: CDR1 MGHRA, CDR2 YSYEKL. CDR3 length: 14 amino acids. This CDR3 reads CASSQWDGNTEAFF. DNA of the CDR3: TGCGCCAGCAGCCAATGGGACGGGAACACTGAAGCTTTCTTT.

V gene TRBV21-1 combines with J gene TRBJ2-5; the D call in the table, TRBD1, was not verified against the DNA. TRBV21-1 is reported as a pseudogene. There are 13 residues in the CDR3. The CDR3 DNA reads TGTGCCAGCAGCAAAGACAGGGAAGAGACCCAGTACTTC. This codes for CASSKDREETQYF.